The 13 T cell receptor beta chains presented below share a single source sample, sequenced in a study of response to subunit inactivated influenza vaccine. One entry per CDR3 protein, called by TCRdb with MiXCR from the RT-PCR reads. The repertoire consists of under 200,000 distinct CDR3 sequences, with around 12% occurring once and the leading ten covering 29%. The same data also went into a second study, on T cells expressing NK-cell markers. This second report adds: Generation of TCR beta cDNA was performed by 5'RACE template switching incorporating UMIs.

The starting material was CD8+ T cells sorted from PBMCs, obtained roughly 12 days after vaccination. These receptors were taken from a man aged 50 to 60 who received an inactivated influenza vaccine.

This clonotype was counted only a few times. V usage is TRBV5-1 and J usage is TRBJ2-1, with a tentative D call TRBD1 (5 bases). This CDR3 has 13 residues. The V end lost 0 bases, the J end lost 6 bases, and 7 bases lay between the germline ends. The germline V gene has CDR1 SGHRS and CDR2 YFSETQ. CDR3 sequence: CASSLGQINEQFF. In DNA, the CDR3 is TGCGCCAGCAGCTTGGGACAGATCAATGAGCAGTTCTTC.

There are a few counts of this clonotype. The V and J genes are TRBV14 and TRBJ2-1, with D tentatively TRBD2 (5 bases). CDR1 SGHDN and CDR2 FVKESK come from the germline V gene. V was pared by 3 bases and J by 5 bases, with 14 bases between. The CDR3 is 15 residues long. CDR3 sequence (DNA): TGTGCCAGCAGCCACCCCGCGCGGGTAGACAATGAGCAGTTCTTC. This encodes CASSHPARVDNEQFF.

The chain has TRBV20-1 and TRBJ2-7, with 7 bases matching TRBD2. Germline loops: CDR1 DFQATT, CDR2 SNEGSKA (reference sequence). V trimming: 5 bases; J trimming: 7 bases; junction bases outside the gene matches: 14. CDR3 size: 14 residues. As DNA, the CDR3 is TGCAGTGCTTCGGAGTCGAGCGGGGCCTTTGAGCAGTACTTC. Its translation: CSASESSGAFEQYF.

The V call is TRBV4-2, the J call TRBJ2-5; TRBD2 might be the D (6 bases). The CDR3 contains 14 residues. Germline values: CDR1 LGHNA, CDR2 YNFKEQ. The V end lost 4 bases, the J end lost 2 bases, and 11 bases lay between the germline ends. CDR3 region: CASSPGTGQETQYF. DNA of the CDR3: TGTGCCAGCAGCCCGGGGACTGGACAAGAGACCCAGTACTTC.

This clonotype was detected a few times. The chain is built from TRBV28 and TRBJ1-1; tentatively, D is TRBD1 (5 bases). The CDR3 is 14 residues long. The V end was cut by 2 bases, the J end by 6 bases, with 13 bases between. Germline CDR1 and CDR2: MDHEN and SYDVKM. CDR3: CASSLIQGGAEAFF. The CDR3 DNA reads TGTGCCAGCAGTTTAATTCAGGGCGGAGCTGAAGCTTTCTTT.

The V gene is TRBV12-3 or TRBV12-4, the J gene TRBJ1-3, with D tentatively TRBD1 (6 bases). Trimming left V 6 bases short and J 10 bases short, with 13 bases between. The CDR3 sequence is 12 residues long. CDR3 loop: CASRAGGGTIYF. In DNA, the CDR3 is TGTGCCAGCAGAGCCGGGGGCGGTACCATATATTTT.

The chain carries TRBV3-1 and TRBJ2-1; no reliable D call. CDR1 is LGHDT, CDR2 YNNKEL, per germline (reference sequence). V was pared by 1 base and J by 4 bases, with 14 bases between. The CDR3 spans 16 residues. The CDR3 protein is CASSQGYGSKYNEQFF. CDR3 in DNA: TGTGCCAGCAGCCAAGGTTACGGGTCAAAATACAATGAGCAGTTCTTC.

This clonotype came up a few times. V is TRBV7-2 and J is TRBJ1-1, with no clear D. In germline, CDR1 is SGHTA, CDR2 FQGNSA. The CDR3 is 15 amino acids. V lost 1 base and J lost 4, with 13 bases in between. CDR3 DNA sequence: TGTGCCAGCAGCTTAGATTGGGCAGCGGGCACTGAAGCTTTCTTT. It encodes CASSLDWAAGTEAFF.

In this sample, this clonotype turned up many times. The chain couples TRBV28 to TRBJ2-7, with 8 bases matching TRBD1. With V trimmed by 7 bases and J by 5 bases, 10 bases remained unmatched. Germline values: CDR1 MDHEN, CDR2 SYDVKM. The CDR3 is 14 amino acids. CDR3 coding DNA: TGTGCCAGCACCCACAGACAGGGGAATAACGAGCAGTACTTC. It codes for CASTHRQGNNEQYF.

This clonotype was seen more than once but under ten times. This rearrangement joins TRBV4-1 to TRBJ1-4, with 8 bases matching TRBD1. With 1 base clipped from V and 8 bases from J, the junction kept 3 bases outside the gene matches. Germline V gives CDR1 MGHRA, CDR2 YSYEKL. The CDR3 is made up of 14 amino acids. CDR3 DNA: TGCGCCAGCAGCCAAGTGGGACAGGCGGAAAAACTGTTTTTT. It codes for CASSQVGQAEKLFF.

Ten or more counts support this clonotype. The chain joins TRBV2 to TRBJ2-7; unclear D gene. The CDR3 spans 15 residues. The ends were cut back, 2 bases at V and 0 bases at J, with 11 bases in the middle. CDR1 and CDR2 from the germline V gene are SNHLY and FYNNEI. The CDR3 DNA follows: TGTGCCAGCAGTGAACAGGTACGACCCTCCTACGAGCAGTACTTC. It specifies CASSEQVRPSYEQYF.

This clonotype was recorded a few times. The rearrangement uses TRBV28 and TRBJ2-3; D perhaps matches TRBD2 (6 bases). This CDR3 is 18 amino acids long. V shed 1 base and J shed 0 bases, with 17 bases lying between them. Germline V gene data show CDR1 as MDHEN and CDR2 as SYDVKM. In DNA form, the CDR3 reads TGTGCCAGCAGTTTATACTCGGGAGAGAGCACTAGCACAGATACGCAGTATTTT. Protein sequence: CASSLYSGESTSTDTQYF. The full variable domain, its missing parts supplied by reference TRBV28 and TRBJ2-3, is DVKVTQSSRYLVKRTGEKVFLECVQDMDHENMFWYRQDPGLGLRLIYFSYDVKMKEKGDIPEGYSVSREKKERFSLILESASTNQTSMYLCASSLYSGESTSTDTQYFGPGTRLTVL.

CDR3 in DNA: TGTGCCAGCAGTCCCCACTTGGGAAATGAGCAGTTCTTC. Amino acids: CASSPHLGNEQFF. The chain links TRBV6-6 to TRBJ2-1; D is unclear. CDR1 and CDR2 from the germline V gene are MNHNY and SVGAGI (reference sequence). There are 13 residues in the CDR3. Between the trimmed V and J ends, which lost 5 bases and 7 bases, there was a span of 12 bases.